The 31 T cell receptor beta chains presented below share a single source sample, sequenced in a study of T-cell reconstitution after alpha-beta-depleted transplantation in children (dated by TCRdb to 2015 to 2016). The receptor library was made with PCR. The data were produced on an Illumina HiSeq 2500. To normalize quantification of the TCRbeta repertoire, the TCR libraries were built with molecular barcoding that relied on unique molecular identifiers. Using fastp trimming at Q25 and MiXCR clonotype assembly, TCRdb reanalyzed the public sequencing data and kept in-frame beta chains. Rows with one shared CDR3 protein collapse into an entry with the most common genes and DNA. The sample contains roughly 240,000 distinct CDR3 sequences, roughly 7.7% of them found a single time. The ten largest clones capture almost 6.5% of the sample. The sample's treatment or condition, from its label and the paper: allogeneic hematopoietic cell transplantation with graft depleted of TCRalphabeta T cells and CD19 B cells.

The starting material was PBMCs, mostly from graft donor cells, obtained 180 days after TCRalphabeta/CD19-depleted stem cell transplant. These receptors all come from a male patient younger than 18 who had a stem cell transplant for acute lymphoblastic leukemia, so the T cells may come from the graft donor.

This clonotype was observed a handful of times. CDR3 coding DNA: TGTGCCAGCAGTCATGGGGGGGAGCCCTACAATGAGCAGTTCTTC. Translating gives CASSHGGEPYNEQFF. The V call is TRBV7-3, the J call TRBJ2-1, with 7 bases fitting TRBD2. The CDR3 spans 15 residues. The ends lost 6 bases at V and 2 bases at J; junction bases unmatched: 7. Germline CDR1 and CDR2: SGHTA and FQGTGA.

This clonotype was recorded many times. This chain connects TRBV12-5 to TRBJ2-1; D remains unclear. Germline V gene sequence: CDR1 LGHNT, CDR2 FRNRAP. Trimming took 3 bases from V and 12 from J, leaving 9 bases between them. This CDR3 has 11 amino acids. The CDR3 loop reads CASGFAAGQFF. CDR3 coding DNA: TGTGCTAGTGGTTTCGCGGCAGGGCAGTTCTTC.

This clonotype was counted a few times. This rearrangement joins TRBV6-5 to TRBJ1-1; the D gene is possibly TRBD1 (6 bases). In germline, CDR1 is MNHEY, CDR2 SVGAGI. This CDR3 is 19 amino acids long. Between the trimmed V and J ends, which lost 3 bases and 0 bases, there was a span of 23 bases. The CDR3 sequence is CASSYGGGWRGKMNTEAFF. CDR3 nucleotides: TGTGCCAGCAGTTATGGGGGGGGTTGGAGGGGGAAGATGAACACTGAAGCTTTCTTT.

At least ten counts were recorded for this clonotype. The chain couples TRBV6-5 to TRBJ2-7; 7 bases agree with TRBD1. The CDR3 totals 14 residues. The J segment lost 4 bases and the V segment lost 2 bases, leaving 5 bases of the junction unmatched. CDR1 and CDR2 from the germline V gene are MNHEY and SVGAGI. The CDR3 DNA reads as TGTGCCAGCAGTTACAATGACAGGGCATACGAGCAGTACTTC. It specifies CASSYNDRAYEQYF.

This clonotype was recorded at least ten times. The chain carries TRBV12-3 or TRBV12-4 and TRBJ1-5; 8 bases match TRBD1. This CDR3 is built from 13 residues. V lost 6 bases, J lost 7 bases, and 5 bases stayed unmatched. CDR3 in amino acids: CASRDRAVQPQHF. CDR3 bases: TGTGCCAGCAGGGACAGGGCGGTCCAGCCCCAGCATTTT.

The DNA of the CDR3 is TGCGCCAGCAGCCAAGCCGGGACTTTTAAAGAGACCCAGTACTTC. Translating gives CASSQAGTFKETQYF. The chain employs TRBV4-1 and TRBJ2-5; D might be TRBD2 (6 bases). Germline V gene sequence: CDR1 MGHRA, CDR2 YSYEKL. The length of the CDR3 is 15 residues. V was clipped by 1 base and J by 3 bases, with 12 bases between them.

This clonotype was seen many times. The CDR3 here is CSAEEHSTALEAFF. The CDR3 DNA follows: TGCAGTGCCGAAGAACATAGCACTGCCCTTGAAGCTTTCTTT. The gene calls are TRBV20-1 and TRBJ1-1, with no clear D. The ends were cut back, 6 bases at V and 7 bases at J, with 21 bases in the middle. This CDR3 contains 14 residues. CDR1 DFQATT and CDR2 SNEGSKA come from the germline V gene (reference sequence).

This clonotype was recorded at least ten times. V gene TRBV6-1 combines with J gene TRBJ1-1, with D possibly being TRBD1 (5 bases). CDR3 length: 13 residues. Trimming left V 8 bases short and J 6 bases short, with 16 bases between. Germline-derived CDR1 and CDR2 are MNHNS and SASEGT. The CDR3 here is CASQRAGLAEAFF. The CDR3 DNA sequence: TGTGCCAGCCAGCGAGCAGGGCTCGCTGAAGCTTTCTTT.

This clonotype was recorded at least ten times. J is TRBJ1-2 and V is TRBV7-8; 9 bases align to TRBD1. The germline V gene has CDR1 SGHVS and CDR2 FQNEAQ. The ends lost 5 bases at V and 4 bases at J; junction bases unmatched: 11. CDR3 length: 16 residues. CDR3 region: CASSLWRGQGVYGYTF. In DNA form, the CDR3 reads TGTGCCAGCAGCCTTTGGCGGGGACAGGGAGTCTATGGCTACACCTTC.

There are many counts of this clonotype. V usage is TRBV12-3 or TRBV12-4 and J usage is TRBJ2-1, with 8 bases aligning to TRBD2. V lost 7 bases to trimming and J lost 2 bases; unmatched junction nucleotides: 7. The CDR3 sequence is 15 residues long. CDR3 protein: CASIRSGGTYNEQFF. CDR3 nucleotide sequence: TGTGCCAGCATCCGGAGCGGGGGTACCTACAATGAGCAGTTCTTC.

In its sample, this clonotype was seen many times. CDR3 nucleotide sequence: TGTGCCAGCAGCCTTAGTGGGGGGCTGGGAGAGACCCAGTACTTC. It specifies CASSLSGGLGETQYF. V and J are TRBV9 and TRBJ2-5, with D possibly being TRBD1 or TRBD2 (6 bases each). Germline-derived CDR1 and CDR2 are SGDLS and YYNGEE. V lost 4 bases and J lost 4, with 17 bases in between. This CDR3 has 15 residues.

This clonotype was observed at least ten times. This chain joins TRBV5-1 and TRBJ1-1, with 7 nucleotides matching TRBD1. CDR3 length: 16 residues. V was clipped by 4 bases and J by 3 bases; unmatched bases: 12. From germline, CDR1 is SGHRS and CDR2 YFSETQ. CDR3 in DNA: TGCGCCAGCAGCCCCCTACCCGGGACAGCCCACACTGAAGCTTTCTTT. Translated: CASSPLPGTAHTEAFF.

This clonotype was counted many times. V and J are TRBV15 and TRBJ1-1; D is uncertain. CDR3 length equals 12 residues. Germline CDR1 LNHNV, CDR2 YYDKDF (reference sequence). Trimming left V 5 bases short and J 5 bases short, with 9 bases between. DNA for the CDR3: TGTGCCACCAGCCCTCTAGGGACTGAAGCTTTCTTT. Encoded protein: CATSPLGTEAFF.

Notes on this clonotype: Given a much more abundant clone one base away, this may be a read error. The J gene is TRBJ2-7, the V gene TRBV6-1; maybe TRBD1 (5 bases). This CDR3 is 14 amino acids long. Germline values: CDR1 MNHNS, CDR2 SASEGT. V was trimmed by 6 bases and J by 3 bases, leaving 15 bases between them. The CDR3 DNA reads as TGTGCCAGCAGAGAGACAGTGGGGCTCTACGAGCAGTACTTC. This encodes CASRETVGLYEQYF.

This clonotype was seen just once. Compared with germline, one end of the junction differs, possibly owing to a read error. The V call is TRBV9, the J call TRBJ2-5; D is unresolved. Germline lookup yields CDR1 SGDLS and CDR2 YYNGEE. The CDR3 contains 13 residues. The CDR3 is CASSSGSQETQCF. CDR3 DNA: TGTGCCAGCAGCTCCGGGTCCCAAGAGACCCAGTGCTTC.

This clonotype showed up many times. This chain links TRBV20-1 with TRBJ1-1; no clear D gene. Trimming stripped 6 bases from V and 10 bases from J, with 12 bases between. Germline V gives CDR1 DFQATT, CDR2 SNEGSKA (reference sequence). CDR3 size: 10 residues. The CDR3 DNA follows: TGCAGTGCCACCCACGGGTTAGCTTTCTTT. It is translated as CSATHGLAFF.

This clonotype was seen many times. CDR3 bases: TGCGCCAGCAGCCAAGATCATGGATCCGGGCTTAGAAACACCATATATTTT. It is translated as CASSQDHGSGLRNTIYF. The chain employs TRBV4-3 and TRBJ1-3; D remains unclear. The CDR3 totals 17 residues. Germline-derived CDR1 and CDR2 are LGHNA and YSLEER. V lost 0 bases and J 5 bases, leaving 17 bases between the germline ends.

Many counts were recorded for this clonotype. V usage is TRBV4-1 and J usage is TRBJ2-7, with unresolved D. The V gene lost 2 bases and the J gene lost 7 bases, with 9 bases spanning the gap. There are 12 residues in the CDR3. The germline CDR1 and CDR2 sequences are MGHRA and YSYEKL. In nucleotides, the CDR3 is TGCGCCAGCAGCCAACATGTCGAGGAGCAGTACTTC. It yields the protein CASSQHVEEQYF.

The table lists this clonotype with many counts. The chain employs TRBV7-9 and TRBJ2-7, with 12 bases fitting TRBD2. Germline V CDR1 and CDR2: SEHNR, FQNEAQ (reference sequence). CDR3 size: 16 residues. With 5 bases clipped from V and 1 base from J, the junction kept 6 bases outside the gene matches. The CDR3 region has the DNA TGTGCCAGCAGCGGCTTGACTAGCGGGAGTTCCTACGAGCAGTACTTC. Translating gives CASSGLTSGSSYEQYF.

In this sample, this clonotype turned up many times. The rearrangement links TRBV10-3 to TRBJ2-7; D may match TRBD1 or TRBD2 (5 bases each). The CDR3 consists of 13 residues. The germline CDR1 and CDR2 sequences are ENHRY and SYGVKD. The V end was cut by 10 bases, the J end by 2 bases, with 15 bases between. Here the CDR3 DNA reads TGTGCCACGAGGGGACGGATCGCCTACGAGCAGTACTTC. This encodes CATRGRIAYEQYF.

This clonotype was seen at least ten times. The chain combines TRBV5-1 with TRBJ2-1, with TRBD1 as a possible D gene (6 bases). From germline, CDR1 is SGHRS and CDR2 YFSETQ. There are 12 residues in the CDR3. Trimming removed 3 bases from V and 5 bases from J, with 6 bases in between. This CDR3 reads CASSWTDNEQFF. The CDR3 DNA sequence: TGCGCCAGCAGCTGGACAGACAATGAGCAGTTCTTC.

This clonotype has at least ten counts. This chain uses TRBV4-2 with TRBJ2-7; possibly TRBD1 for D (6 bases). V lost 4 bases, J lost 4 bases, and 26 bases lay in between. This CDR3 contains 18 residues. Looked up from germline, CDR1 is LGHNA and CDR2 is YNFKEQ. The CDR3 spells CASSRIGCLQGQPYEQYF. CDR3 in DNA: TGTGCCAGCAGCCGAATAGGATGCCTCCAGGGACAACCATACGAGCAGTACTTC.

This clonotype was found many times. The chain joins TRBV5-1 to TRBJ2-3; D is ambiguous. Trimming took off 1 base at V and 2 bases at J, with 11 bases between the two ends. This CDR3 has 15 amino acids. Germline V gene data show CDR1 as SGHRS and CDR2 as YFSETQ. CDR3 residues: CASSLTVTYTDTQYF. The CDR3 DNA reads TGCGCCAGCAGCTTGACGGTCACCTACACAGATACGCAGTATTTT.

This clonotype occurred many times. This chain connects TRBV18 to TRBJ2-5; 7 nucleotides agree with TRBD2. This CDR3 has 12 amino acids. CDR1 is KGHSH, CDR2 LQKENI, per germline. J gave up 5 bases and V 6 bases, and 3 bases lay outside the gene matches. The CDR3 here is CASSGGSETQYF. The CDR3 DNA reads as TGTGCCAGCTCCGGGGGGTCTGAGACCCAGTACTTC.

At least ten counts were recorded for this clonotype. The V and J genes are TRBV11-1 and TRBJ2-3, with D possibly matching TRBD2 (6 bases). From germline, CDR1 is SGHAT and CDR2 FQDESV (reference sequence). This CDR3 is built from 15 residues. The V and J ends lost 2 bases and 6 bases respectively, with 15 bases between them. This CDR3 is CASSLRDFQMDTQYF. The DNA for the CDR3 is TGTGCCAGCAGCTTACGGGACTTCCAGATGGATACGCAGTATTTT.

The sample holds many counts of this clonotype. The V call is TRBV28, the J call TRBJ2-1; maybe TRBD2 (5 bases). The CDR3 is 13 amino acids. Trimming stripped 5 bases from V and 11 bases from J, with 16 bases between. Germline V lookup: CDR1 MDHEN, CDR2 SYDVKM. CDR3 nucleotides: TGTGCCAGCAGTCCCCGGACTGGCCCTAAGCAGTTCTTC. It yields the protein CASSPRTGPKQFF.

Concerning this clonotype itself: A read error may account for a junction end that differs from germline. The V call is TRBV20-1, the J call TRBJ2-2; 10 bases line up with TRBD1. Germline V gene lookup returns CDR1 DFQATT and CDR2 SNEGSKA (reference sequence). CDR3 length: 17 amino acids. The CDR3 spells CCALLTGGPTTTGELFF. The CDR3, as DNA: TGCTGTGCTCTTTTGACAGGGGGCCCTACAACCACCGGGGAGCTGTTTTTT.

Many counts were recorded for this clonotype. The V call is TRBV5-1, the J call TRBJ2-6; D is undetermined. V was pared by 4 bases and J by 1 base, with 6 bases between. The CDR3 has 14 amino acids. Per germline, CDR1 SGHRS and CDR2 YFSETQ. As DNA, the CDR3 is TGCGCCAGCAGCATCAGTTCTGGGGCCAACGTCCTGACTTTC. Its protein is CASSISSGANVLTF.

The sample holds many counts of this clonotype. V usage is TRBV28 and J usage is TRBJ1-5, with a weak D call TRBD1 (6 bases). This CDR3 is 15 amino acids long. CDR1 MDHEN and CDR2 SYDVKM come from the germline V gene. Trimming removed 8 bases at V and 3 bases at J, with 17 bases between. In DNA, the CDR3 is TGTGCCAGCCTAAGGGGCGACAGGTTCAATCAGCCCCAGCATTTT. As protein: CASLRGDRFNQPQHF. The full variable domain, in which reference TRBV28 and TRBJ1-5 provide the parts outside the CDR3, is DVKVTQSSRYLVKRTGEKVFLECVQDMDHENMFWYRQDPGLGLRLIYFSYDVKMKEKGDIPEGYSVSREKKERFSLILESASTNQTSMYLCASLRGDRFNQPQHFGDGTRLSIL.

Ten or more counts support this clonotype. The chain uses TRBV4-2 and TRBJ1-5; D not resolved. CDR1 is LGHNA, CDR2 YNFKEQ, per germline. The germline V and J ends were trimmed by 0 bases and 7 bases, with 7 bases remaining between them. This CDR3 has 13 residues. This CDR3 reads CASSQDRQQPQHF. The CDR3 region has the DNA TGTGCCAGCAGCCAAGATCGGCAGCAGCCCCAGCATTTT.

This clonotype was seen repeatedly, ten times or more. This sequence joins TRBV27 and TRBJ2-6, with a tentative D call TRBD2 (5 bases). Germline CDR1 is MNHEY and CDR2 is SMNVEV (reference sequence). The CDR3 has 18 amino acids. Trimming removed 2 bases at V and 0 bases at J, with 14 bases between. The CDR3 region has the DNA TGTGCCAGCAGTTTAGAGGGAGCCCCCCCCTCTGGGGCCAACGTCCTGACTTTC. Encoded protein: CASSLEGAPPSGANVLTF.